This entry describes one T cell receptor (beta chain). What it binds is unknown. This entry comes from a study of cytomegalovirus exposure and HLA in healthy donors. The CDR3 length is 14 residues. V lost 6 bases, J lost 6 bases, and 7 bases stayed unmatched. CDR1 is MNHEY and CDR2 is SVGAGI in the germline V gene. It was with 60 Vbeta and 13 Jbeta primers that the PCR ran. The method was immunoSEQ multiplex PCR; TCRdb's version includes in-frame clones alone and lacks a portion of them. This sample has 200,000 to 250,000 clones, with almost 85% found just once. Study-wide results and limits: Roughly uniform depth of sequencing across donors was assumed in presence/absence analyses. In the analysis, some V segments, TRBV6-2 and TRBV6-3 included, were excluded as indistinguishable.

This sequence originates from a middle-aged woman in good health and CMV-seronegative. This sequence joins TRBV6-5 and TRBJ2-1, with TRBD2 matching 8 bases. The sequencing input was PBMCs. The CDR3 is CASRSTGGFNEQFF. As DNA, the CDR3 is TGTGCCAGCAGGTCCACGGGGGGGTTCAATGAGCAGTTCTTC.